The 2 T cell receptor beta chains below all came from one sample that was sequenced in a study of T cell repertoires in cytomegalovirus infection. No antigens are known for them. TCRdb itself ran the reads through MiXCR, one entry per CDR3 protein. The sample gives about 900,000 distinct CDR3 sequences, roughly 30% of which show up once; over 12% is in the top ten. Here the sequenced sample was cultured CD8+ T cells from PBMCs, taken from culture after CMV antigen stimulation. The receptors derive from a human donor in good health (CMV status not recorded). Some clones in this sample may be carry-over from other donors' samples.

DNA for the CDR3: TGTGCCAGCAGTTTCCGGAATCCGGGCGTTACTAACTATGGCTACACCTTC. As protein: CASSFRNPGVTNYGYTF. J is TRBJ1-2 and V is TRBV6-2 or TRBV6-3; no reliable D call. This CDR3 has 17 amino acids. V gave up 4 bases and J gave up 0 bases, with 18 bases separating them. The germline CDR1 and CDR2 sequences are MNHEY and SVGEGT.

This clonotype was detected a few times. The genes are TRBV7-9 and TRBJ1-2; 8 bases are a match to TRBD1. V dropped 2 bases and J dropped 6; count of bases not matched to a gene: 2. The CDR3 sequence is 13 residues long. Germline-derived CDR1 and CDR2 are SEHNR and FQNEAQ (reference sequence). The DNA for the CDR3 is TGTGCCAGCAGCTTAACGACAGGGGATGGCTACACCTTC. Translated: CASSLTTGDGYTF.